Presented here are 30 T cell receptor beta chains from one specimen sequenced in a study of T cell clusters in autoimmune cytopenias. Multiplex touch-down PCR amplified TRB using TRB-A and TRB-B pools in one tube. TCRdb re-analyzed the multiplex PCR reads; it lists each CDR3 protein once, without DNA. The table for this sample gives fewer than 4,500 distinct CDR3 sequences. TRB was amplified from approximately 250 ng of peripheral blood genomic DNA per sample. The specimen was peripheral blood. These receptors were taken from a human donor with an autoimmune cytopenia or autoimmune hepatitis (not recorded which).

The genes are TRBV10-3 and TRBJ1-2. The CDR3 spans 18 residues. Germline V gives CDR1 ENHRY, CDR2 SYGVKD. The CDR3 protein is CAISESTGSGGYSGGYTF.

This clonotype ranks as medium-sized in terms of frequency. The chain uses TRBV27 and TRBJ2-7; TCRdb's D call of TRBD1 is untestable without DNA. Germline V gene sequence: CDR1 MNHEY, CDR2 SMNVEV (reference sequence). The CDR3 sequence is 12 residues long. The CDR3 protein is CASMGQTYEQYF.

This clonotype ranks as medium-sized in terms of frequency. This chain joins TRBV5-5 and TRBJ1-5. The CDR3 spans 12 residues. From germline, CDR1 is SGHKS and CDR2 YYEKEE (reference sequence). CDR3: CASSLGAGPQHF.

By frequency, this clonotype is medium-sized (0.01 to 0.1%). CDR3 sequence: CASSISGDQPQHF. The chain recombines TRBV19 with TRBJ1-5. The CDR3 totals 13 residues. Germline CDR1 is LNHDA and CDR2 is SQIVND (reference sequence). The full variable domain, its missing parts supplied by reference TRBV19 and TRBJ1-5, is DGGITQSPKYLFRKEGQNVTLSCEQNLNHDAMYWYRQDPGQGLRLIYYSQIVNDFQKGDIAEGYSVSREKKESFPLTVTSAQKNPTAFYLCASSISGDQPQHFGDGTRLSIL.

CDR3 in amino acids: CASSPRGVGNTGELFF. V and J are TRBV7-3 and TRBJ2-2; no DNA is available, so the TRBD2 call from TCRdb remains unchecked. The CDR3 covers 16 residues. Germline CDR1 is SGHTA and CDR2 is FQGTGA.

This clonotype counts as medium-sized by frequency. The V gene is TRBV6-1, the J gene TRBJ1-2; TCRdb's D call of TRBD1 is untestable without DNA. The CDR3 is made up of 13 amino acids. CDR1 and CDR2 from the germline V gene are MNHNS and SASEGT. CDR3 amino acids: CASSDRVDYGYTF.

This clonotype is classed as medium-sized by frequency. The chain recombines TRBV6-5 with TRBJ2-6. Germline V CDR1 and CDR2: MNHEY, SVGAGI. This CDR3 has 17 residues. The CDR3 loop is CASSYSQPGPGANVLTF.

The chain combines TRBV28 with TRBJ2-1. The CDR3 runs to 14 residues. In germline, CDR1 is MDHEN, CDR2 SYDVKM. The CDR3 region is CASAHPERYNEQFF.

This clonotype is identified as medium-sized from frequency. The chain is built from TRBV19 and TRBJ2-1. Germline V gives CDR1 LNHDA, CDR2 SQIVND (reference sequence). This CDR3 comprises 12 residues. The CDR3 sequence is CASSRQNNEQFF.

Its frequency marks this clonotype as medium-sized. J is TRBJ1-3 and V is TRBV30; the D gene TCRdb calls, TRBD1, cannot be checked with no DNA. This CDR3 is 13 amino acids long. Germline CDR1 GTSNPN, CDR2 SVGIG (reference sequence). CDR3 protein: CACRTGNGNTIYF.

This CDR3 is CASSLGSFSETQYF. V is TRBV11-1 and J is TRBJ2-5. The CDR3 covers 14 residues. Germline V gene lookup returns CDR1 SGHAT and CDR2 FQDESV (reference sequence).

This clonotype ranks as medium-sized (0.01 to 0.1%) in terms of frequency. The J gene is TRBJ1-1, the V gene TRBV19. CDR1 is LNHDA and CDR2 is SQIVND in the germline V gene (reference sequence). This CDR3 comprises 14 residues. The CDR3 sequence is CATSVRERNTEAFF.

Considering frequency, this clonotype is large. The chain carries TRBV29-1 and TRBJ2-2. This CDR3 contains 11 residues. Per the germline V gene, CDR1 is SQVTM and CDR2 is ANQGSEA. Here the CDR3 reads CSVLRSGELFF.

This clonotype is medium-sized (0.01 to 0.1%) by frequency. This rearrangement joins TRBV11-1 to TRBJ1-6. Per the germline V gene, CDR1 is SGHAT and CDR2 is FQDESV (reference sequence). There are 14 residues in the CDR3. The CDR3 loop is CASSPQSYNSPLHF.

This clonotype registers medium-sized (0.01 to 0.1%) by frequency. V usage is TRBV5-5 and J usage is TRBJ1-5; the D call from TCRdb, TRBD1, cannot be confirmed without DNA. Germline V CDR1 and CDR2: SGHKS, YYEKEE (reference sequence). CDR3 size: 16 residues. CDR3 protein: CASSWGTGGSEQPQHF.

This clonotype is deemed medium-sized (0.01 to 0.1%) by its frequency. The chain combines TRBV6-1 with TRBJ2-1; TCRdb selects TRBD1, and the lack of DNA leaves this call unchecked. This CDR3 spans 14 amino acids. Germline V gene data show CDR1 as MNHNS and CDR2 as SASEGT. CDR3 amino acids: CASTALPAGNEQFF.

The V gene is TRBV27, the J gene TRBJ2-4; the TCRdb D gene call, TRBD2, has no DNA to confirm it. CDR3 length: 22 amino acids. Germline V CDR1 and CDR2: MNHEY, SMNVEV (reference sequence). CDR3 sequence reads: CASRRLGSGLAGVVGAKNIQYF.

The chain has TRBV28 and TRBJ2-2; absent DNA, TCRdb's TRBD1 call cannot be checked. From germline, CDR1 is MDHEN and CDR2 SYDVKM. The CDR3 loop spans 15 amino acids. The CDR3 loop reads CASIRGAENTGELFF. Drawing the rest from reference TRBV28 and TRBJ2-2, the complete variable domain is DVKVTQSSRYLVKRTGEKVFLECVQDMDHENMFWYRQDPGLGLRLIYFSYDVKMKEKGDIPEGYSVSREKKERFSLILESASTNQTSMYLCASIRGAENTGELFFGEGSRLTVL.

This rearrangement joins TRBV24-1 to TRBJ1-3. CDR3 size: 14 residues. The germline CDR1 and CDR2 sequences are KGHDR and SFDVKD. CDR3: CATLTEISGNTIYF.

The rearrangement uses TRBV7-2 and TRBJ1-5; with no DNA, the TCRdb D assignment of TRBD1 cannot be verified. The CDR3 is made up of 17 amino acids. Germline-derived CDR1 and CDR2 are SGHTA and FQGNSA. The CDR3 loop reads CASSLVFGGQGVQPQHF.

This chain uses TRBV7-6 with TRBJ1-1; the TCRdb call, TRBD1, lacks DNA for checking. The CDR3 spans 13 residues. CDR1 and CDR2 (germline): SGHVS, FNYEAQ. The CDR3: CASSPKGYTEAFF.

The chain recombines TRBV28 with TRBJ1-2. Germline loops: CDR1 MDHEN, CDR2 SYDVKM. The CDR3 totals 21 residues. The CDR3: CASSLPVGPFRGLDPNYGYTF.

In terms of frequency, this clonotype is medium-sized. V usage is TRBV11-2 and J usage is TRBJ2-2. This CDR3 comprises 13 residues. CDR1 is SGHAT, CDR2 FQNNGV, per germline. The CDR3 reads CASSLRGIGELFF.

This clonotype is classed as medium-sized by frequency. The chain combines TRBV6-1 with TRBJ1-3; TCRdb proposes TRBD1, but this gene call is untestable without DNA. This CDR3 is 15 amino acids long. Looked up from germline, CDR1 is MNHNS and CDR2 is SASEGT. CDR3 sequence reads: CASSETTGVGNTIYF.

The rearrangement uses TRBV4-3 and TRBJ2-1; TCRdb's assignment of TRBD1 cannot be checked, as there is no DNA. The CDR3 spans 13 residues. Per the germline V gene, CDR1 is LGHNA and CDR2 is YSLEER. The CDR3 protein is CASSRHDRAEQFF.

V and J are TRBV6-4 and TRBJ2-5; no DNA is available, so the TRBD1 call from TCRdb remains unchecked. This CDR3 has 15 residues. Per germline, CDR1 MRHNA and CDR2 SNTAGT. CDR3 sequence: CATSGPPGVQETQYF.

By frequency, this clonotype is medium-sized. J is TRBJ2-7 and V is TRBV27; the TRBD1 assignment by TCRdb is unverifiable without DNA. CDR3 length equals 14 residues. Germline V lookup: CDR1 MNHEY, CDR2 SMNVEV (reference sequence). The CDR3 spells CASSLRGGRDGQYF.

By frequency, this clonotype registers medium-sized. The rearrangement links TRBV6-1 to TRBJ2-5; with no DNA, the TCRdb D assignment of TRBD1 cannot be verified. CDR1 and CDR2 from the germline V gene are MNHNS and SASEGT. The CDR3 loop spans 16 amino acids. CDR3 sequence: CASSGPGQGSWETQYF.

The V and J genes are TRBV5-1 and TRBJ1-1. CDR1 is SGHRS, CDR2 YFSETQ, per germline. This CDR3 is built from 13 residues. The CDR3 sequence: CASTMERGTEAFF.

This clonotype counts as medium-sized (0.01 to 0.1%) by frequency. The V and J genes are TRBV6-2 or TRBV6-3 and TRBJ2-1; TCRdb reports TRBD2, a call that lacks DNA to check it against. CDR3 size: 15 residues. Germline V gene lookup returns CDR1 MNHEY and CDR2 SVGEGT. CDR3 amino acids: CASSPGVAAYNEQFF.